The 5 T cell receptor beta chains listed next were all sequenced from one sample in a study of blood T cell repertoires in COVID-19. Only in-frame clones appear in the TCRdb table, and some are missing; sequencing was by immunoSEQ multiplex PCR. The table lists 35,000 to 50,000 clones, 76% of them singletons. Sequences were obtained from peripheral blood. The receptor set was obtained from a man in his 70s with active or convalescent COVID-19.

The rearrangement uses TRBV2 and TRBJ2-5; D unclear. CDR1 is SNHLY, CDR2 FYNNEI, per germline. The CDR3 has 13 amino acids. Trimming removed 5 bases at V and 8 bases at J, with 15 bases between. The CDR3 spells CASSWQSPATQYF. Written as DNA, the CDR3 is TGTGCCAGCAGTTGGCAGTCCCCCGCAACCCAGTACTTC.

The chain is built from TRBV6-5 and TRBJ1-2; weak D call: TRBD1 (5 bases). The V gene lost 5 bases and the J gene lost 3 bases, with 16 bases spanning the gap. CDR3 size: 15 residues. The germline gives CDR1 MNHEY, CDR2 SVGAGI. The CDR3 here is CASSQRARGYYGYTF. The CDR3 DNA sequence: TGTGCCAGCAGTCAGAGGGCCCGGGGGTACTATGGCTACACCTTC.

The chain links TRBV5-1 to TRBJ2-1, with 8 bases identical to TRBD2. The germline CDR1 and CDR2 sequences are SGHRS and YFSETQ. The trim removed 1 base at V and 6 bases at J, leaving 6 bases unmatched. This CDR3 has 15 residues. CDR3 DNA: TGCGCCAGCAGCTTGTCGTTAGCGGGGTCCAATGAGCAGTTCTTC. Residues: CASSLSLAGSNEQFF.

The V and J genes are TRBV19 and TRBJ1-2; D gene ambiguous. The germline V and J ends were trimmed by 4 bases and 8 bases, with 17 bases remaining between them. This CDR3 has 14 amino acids. Germline CDR1 reads LNHDA; CDR2 reads SQIVND (reference sequence). The CDR3 region has the DNA TGTGCCAGTAGTACGCCCCTCGGGGAGTGGGGCTACACCTTC. This codes for CASSTPLGEWGYTF. Full variable domain (remainder filled in from reference TRBV19 and TRBJ1-2): DGGITQSPKYLFRKEGQNVTLSCEQNLNHDAMYWYRQDPGQGLRLIYYSQIVNDFQKGDIAEGYSVSREKKESFPLTVTSAQKNPTAFYLCASSTPLGEWGYTFGSGTRLTVV.

The chain carries TRBV15 and TRBJ2-7; TRBD1 matches at 7 bases. Trimming at V came to 0 bases and at J to 6 bases, leaving 11 bases not matched to a gene. The germline gives CDR1 LNHNV, CDR2 YYDKDF (reference sequence). The CDR3 extends over 16 amino acids. In DNA, the CDR3 is TGTGCCACCAGCAGAGATCTGACAGGGCGACGGGCCGAGCAGTACTTC. As protein: CATSRDLTGRRAEQYF.